This TCR beta chain appears in the sequencing data of a study of response to subunit inactivated influenza vaccine. Whole-study results and caveats: The authors offered the suggestion that each seasonal influenza vaccination recruits few new T cells.

Regarding this clonotype: Its antigen is as yet unknown.

TCRdb called the RT-PCR reads again in MiXCR, with one record for every CDR3 protein. The repertoire holds roughly 700,000 distinct CDR3 sequences, with approximately 14% as singletons. The CDR3 contains 14 residues. The trim removed 6 bases at V and 5 bases at J, leaving 6 bases unmatched. Germline V gene lookup returns CDR1 MDHEN and CDR2 SYDVKM. The material was PBMCs from blood, obtained about 14 days before vaccination. The TCR comes from a man in his forties or fifties who received an inactivated influenza vaccine. The chain links TRBV28 to TRBJ2-3; 9 positions match TRBD1. The CDR3: CASRGQGGGDTQYF. The CDR3 DNA reads as TGTGCCAGCAGGGGACAGGGTGGGGGAGATACGCAGTATTTT.